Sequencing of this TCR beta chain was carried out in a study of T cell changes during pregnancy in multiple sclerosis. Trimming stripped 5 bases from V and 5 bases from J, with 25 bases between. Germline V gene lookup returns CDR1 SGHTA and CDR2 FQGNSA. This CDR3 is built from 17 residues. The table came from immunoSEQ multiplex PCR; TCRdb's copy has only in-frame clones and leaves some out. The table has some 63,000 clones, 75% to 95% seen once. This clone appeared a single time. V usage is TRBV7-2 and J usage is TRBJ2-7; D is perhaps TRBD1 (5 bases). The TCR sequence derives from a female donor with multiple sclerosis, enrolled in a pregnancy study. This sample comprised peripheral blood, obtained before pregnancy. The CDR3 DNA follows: TGTGCCAGCAGCGCAGGGATCCCGGGCGGTTCTTGGAACGAGCAGTACTTC. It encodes CASSAGIPGGSWNEQYF.